A single sample is the source of the 14 T cell receptor beta chains below, sequenced in a study of blood T cells in healthy people across ages. Primed by a sample-barcoded 5' primer and a J-beta primer mix, a second PCR proceeded for about 6 to 12 cycles. A single record per CDR3 protein comes from TCRdb applying MiXCR to the 5' RACE reads. The sample gives approximately 680,000 distinct CDR3 sequences, 32% of which show up once; roughly 15% is in the top ten. Material for sequencing was blood. The receptor set was obtained from a woman older than 75 in good health.

This clonotype was recorded at least ten times. This chain uses TRBV14 with TRBJ2-5, with 7 bases that match TRBD1. V was clipped by 6 bases and J by 4 bases; unmatched bases: 8. Germline V gene sequence: CDR1 SGHDN, CDR2 FVKESK. The CDR3 sequence is 14 residues long. The CDR3 reads CASRSKGGAETQYF. The DNA for the CDR3 is TGTGCCAGCAGGTCTAAAGGGGGCGCAGAGACCCAGTACTTC. Full variable domain (remainder filled in from reference TRBV14 and TRBJ2-5): EAGVTQFPSHSVIEKGQTVTLRCDPISGHDNLYWYRRVMGKEIKFLLHFVKESKQDESGMPNNRFLAERTGGTYSTLKVQPAELEDSGVYFCASRSKGGAETQYFGPGTRLLVL.

This clonotype has a count of ten or more. The chain joins TRBV6-1 to TRBJ2-5; no reliable D call. The V end lost 2 bases, the J end lost 0 bases, and 10 bases lay between the germline ends. Germline V lookup: CDR1 MNHNS, CDR2 SASEGT. The CDR3 loop spans 15 amino acids. The CDR3 bases are TGTGCCAGCAGTGAAAGTGGGTTGGACCAAGAGACCCAGTACTTC. Its translation is CASSESGLDQETQYF.

This clonotype occurred once. A much larger clone is a single base away; this may be a read error. The J gene is TRBJ2-7, the V gene TRBV28, with a tentative D call TRBD1 (6 bases). The J call is in doubt because the DNA end fits TRBJ2-4 better. The germline CDR1 and CDR2 sequences are MDHEN and SYDVKM. This CDR3 spans 14 amino acids. The CDR3 DNA reads as TGTGCCTGCATGCAGGGGACCCGGGGCAACATTCAGTACTTC. Its protein is CACMQGTRGNIQYF.

This clonotype was counted many times. The J gene is TRBJ1-2, the V gene TRBV7-3; D might be TRBD1 (5 bases). From germline, CDR1 is SGHTA and CDR2 FQGTGA. V lost 0 bases to trimming and J lost 4 bases, with 9 bases between them. The CDR3 sequence is 14 residues long. For the CDR3, the DNA is TGTGCCAGCAGCTTAACTCCGGGGCCCTATGGCTACACCTTC. Translation gives CASSLTPGPYGYTF.

This clonotype was detected a few times. The chain recombines TRBV30 with TRBJ2-7; tentative D call: TRBD1 (6 bases). Trimming shortened V by 3 bases and J by 12 bases, and 15 bases separated the two germline ends. Germline CDR1 is GTSNPN and CDR2 is SVGIG (reference sequence). The CDR3 is 11 amino acids. The CDR3 coding sequence is TGTGCCTGGAGCCAAGGACAGAGAGGGTACTTC. Encoded protein: CAWSQGQRGYF.

There are many counts of this clonotype. In DNA form, the CDR3 reads TGTGCCAGCAGCTCCCAACGACTAGCGGGGGAGGCTAGCACAGATACGCAGTATTTT. It codes for CASSSQRLAGEASTDTQYF. The rearrangement uses TRBV9 and TRBJ2-3; TRBD2 agrees at 12 bases. CDR1 is SGDLS, CDR2 YYNGEE, per germline. Trimming took 4 bases from V and 0 from J; bases not matched to a gene: 12. CDR3 length equals 19 residues.

As for this clonotype: A much bigger clone sits one base away, suggesting this may be a read error. This rearrangement joins TRBV6-6 to TRBJ2-1; 9 bases line up with TRBD1. The germline V gene has CDR1 MNHNY and CDR2 SVGAGI (reference sequence). This CDR3 region has 15 residues. For the CDR3, the DNA is TGTGGAACCCGAGAGAAGGGACAGGGCAGTGGTGAGCAGTTCTTC. Residues: CGTREKGQGSGEQFF.

This chain connects TRBV20-1 to TRBJ2-5; 7 bases line up with TRBD2. CDR3 length: 14 residues. Trimming removed 3 bases from V and 2 bases from J; junction bases left unmatched: 6. CDR1 is DFQATT and CDR2 is SNEGSKA in the germline V gene (reference sequence). CDR3 amino acids: CSASREGGQETQYF. CDR3 DNA sequence: TGCAGTGCTAGCCGCGAGGGAGGGCAAGAGACCCAGTACTTC.

This clonotype has only a few counts. This chain uses TRBV5-1 with TRBJ1-1; TRBD1 agrees at 7 bases. The trim removed 4 bases at V and 3 bases at J, leaving 9 bases unmatched. The germline V gene encodes CDR1 SGHRS and CDR2 YFSETQ. The CDR3 has 15 amino acids. The CDR3 DNA reads TGCGCCAGCAGCCTCGAAGGGGGCGTGGACACTGAAGCTTTCTTT. It translates to CASSLEGGVDTEAFF.

This clonotype was recorded at least ten times. The chain is built from TRBV10-3 and TRBJ2-3; no reliable D call. The CDR3 loop spans 15 amino acids. Germline V gene lookup returns CDR1 ENHRY and CDR2 SYGVKD. V dropped 9 bases and J dropped 0 bases, with 16 bases sitting between them. The CDR3 loop reads CAIKQQDTSTDTQYF. CDR3 bases: TGTGCCATAAAACAGCAAGATACTAGCACAGATACGCAGTATTTT.

This clonotype was detected ten times or more. V and J are TRBV6-2 or TRBV6-3 and TRBJ2-7; D could derive from TRBD1 or TRBD2 (6 bases each). Between the trimmed V and J ends, which lost 6 bases and 0 bases, there was a span of 15 bases. CDR3 length: 15 amino acids. Germline-derived CDR1 and CDR2 are MNHEY and SVGEGT. The CDR3 DNA reads as TGTGCCAGCAGACCGGTGGGGGGCAGCTCCTACGAGCAGTACTTC. Amino acid sequence: CASRPVGGSSYEQYF.

This clonotype was observed at least ten times. This rearrangement joins TRBV6-5 to TRBJ1-1; 8 bases agree with TRBD1. V shed 3 bases, J shed 1 base, and the junction held 10 bases outside the gene matches. This CDR3 is 17 amino acids long. Germline V lookup: CDR1 MNHEY, CDR2 SVGAGI. CDR3 loop: CASSYGSGGMWNTEAFF. DNA for the CDR3: TGTGCCAGCAGTTATGGTTCAGGGGGCATGTGGAACACTGAAGCTTTCTTT.

V gene TRBV5-1 combines with J gene TRBJ2-1, with D unresolved. Per the germline V gene, CDR1 is SGHRS and CDR2 is YFSETQ. Trimming removed 1 base at V and 4 bases at J, with 9 bases between. This CDR3 comprises 14 residues. The CDR3 protein is CASSLWQNYNEQFF. The CDR3 bases are TGCGCCAGCAGCTTGTGGCAGAATTACAATGAGCAGTTCTTC.

This clonotype was detected a few times. The chain employs TRBV30 and TRBJ1-4, with 11 nucleotides matching TRBD1. The CDR3 loop spans 15 amino acids. The germline V gene has CDR1 GTSNPN and CDR2 SVGIG (reference sequence). V gave up 1 base and J gave up 7 bases; unmatched junction bases: 5. In DNA form, the CDR3 reads TGTGCCTGGAGTGAAGGCGGGACAGGGGGTGAAAAACTGTTTTTT. Protein sequence: CAWSEGGTGGEKLFF.